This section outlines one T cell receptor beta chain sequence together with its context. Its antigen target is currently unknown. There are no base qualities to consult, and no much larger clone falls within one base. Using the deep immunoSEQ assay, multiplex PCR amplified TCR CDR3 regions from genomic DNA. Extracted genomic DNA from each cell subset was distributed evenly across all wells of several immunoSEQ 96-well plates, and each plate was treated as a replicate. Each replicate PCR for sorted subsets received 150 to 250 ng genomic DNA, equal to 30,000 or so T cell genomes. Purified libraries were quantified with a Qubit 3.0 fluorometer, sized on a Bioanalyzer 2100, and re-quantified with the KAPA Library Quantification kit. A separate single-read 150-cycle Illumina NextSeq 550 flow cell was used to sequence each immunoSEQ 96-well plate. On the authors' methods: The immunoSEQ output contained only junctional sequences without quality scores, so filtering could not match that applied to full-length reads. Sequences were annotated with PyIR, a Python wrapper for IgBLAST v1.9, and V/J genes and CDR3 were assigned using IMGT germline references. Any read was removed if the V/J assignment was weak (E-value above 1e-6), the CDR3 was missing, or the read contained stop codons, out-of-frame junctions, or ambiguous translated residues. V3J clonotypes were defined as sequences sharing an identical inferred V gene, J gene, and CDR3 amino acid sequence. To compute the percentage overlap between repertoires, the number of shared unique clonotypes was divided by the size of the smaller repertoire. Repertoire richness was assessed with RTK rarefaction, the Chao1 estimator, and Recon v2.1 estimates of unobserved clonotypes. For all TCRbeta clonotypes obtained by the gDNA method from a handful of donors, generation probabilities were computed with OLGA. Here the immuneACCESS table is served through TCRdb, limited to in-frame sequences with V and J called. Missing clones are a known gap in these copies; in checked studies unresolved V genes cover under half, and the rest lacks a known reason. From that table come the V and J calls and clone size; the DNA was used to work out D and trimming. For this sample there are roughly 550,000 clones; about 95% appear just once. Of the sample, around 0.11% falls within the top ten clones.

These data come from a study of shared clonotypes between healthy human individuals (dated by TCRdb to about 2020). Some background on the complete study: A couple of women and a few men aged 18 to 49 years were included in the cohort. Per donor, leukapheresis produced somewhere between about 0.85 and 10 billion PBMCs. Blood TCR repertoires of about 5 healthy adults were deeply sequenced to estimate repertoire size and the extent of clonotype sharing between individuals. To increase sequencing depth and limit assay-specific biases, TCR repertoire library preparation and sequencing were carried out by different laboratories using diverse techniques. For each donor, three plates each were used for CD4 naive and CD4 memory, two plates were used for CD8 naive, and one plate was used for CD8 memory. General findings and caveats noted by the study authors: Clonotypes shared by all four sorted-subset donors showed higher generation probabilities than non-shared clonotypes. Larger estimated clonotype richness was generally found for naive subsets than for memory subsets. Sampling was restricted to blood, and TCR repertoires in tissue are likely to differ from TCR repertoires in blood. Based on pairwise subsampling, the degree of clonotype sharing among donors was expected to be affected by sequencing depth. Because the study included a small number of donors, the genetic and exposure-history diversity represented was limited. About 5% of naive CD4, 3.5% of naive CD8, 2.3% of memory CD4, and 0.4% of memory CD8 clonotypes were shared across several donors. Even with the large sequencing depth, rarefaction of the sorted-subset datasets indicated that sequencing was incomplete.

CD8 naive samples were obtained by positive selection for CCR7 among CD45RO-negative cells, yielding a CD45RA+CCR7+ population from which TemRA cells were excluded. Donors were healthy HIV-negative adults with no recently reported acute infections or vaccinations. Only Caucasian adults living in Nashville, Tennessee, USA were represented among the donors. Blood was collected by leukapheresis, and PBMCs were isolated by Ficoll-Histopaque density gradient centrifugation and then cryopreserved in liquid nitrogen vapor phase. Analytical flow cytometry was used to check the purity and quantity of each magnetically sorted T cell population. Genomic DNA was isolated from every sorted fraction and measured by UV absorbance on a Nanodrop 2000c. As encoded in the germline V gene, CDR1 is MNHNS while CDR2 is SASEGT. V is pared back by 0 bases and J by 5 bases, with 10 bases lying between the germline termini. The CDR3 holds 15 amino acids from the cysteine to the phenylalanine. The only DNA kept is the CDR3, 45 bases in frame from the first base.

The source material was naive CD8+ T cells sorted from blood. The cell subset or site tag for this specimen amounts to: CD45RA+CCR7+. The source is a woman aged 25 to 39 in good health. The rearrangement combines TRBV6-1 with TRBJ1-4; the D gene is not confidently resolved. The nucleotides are TGTGCCAGCAGTGAAGCGGGGAGTCTCAATGAAAAACTGTTTTTT. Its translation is CASSEAGSLNEKLFF.